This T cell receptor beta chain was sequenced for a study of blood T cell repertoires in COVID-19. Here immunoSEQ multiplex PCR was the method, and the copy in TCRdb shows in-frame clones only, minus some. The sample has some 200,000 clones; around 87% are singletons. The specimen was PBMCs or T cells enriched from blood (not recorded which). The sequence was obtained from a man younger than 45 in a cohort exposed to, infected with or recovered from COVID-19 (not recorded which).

As DNA, the CDR3 is TGCGCCAGCAGCCCTGGAGTCCGGAGGGCAGCAGATACGCAGTATTTT. This encodes CASSPGVRRAADTQYF. This chain links TRBV5-1 with TRBJ2-3, with D possibly matching TRBD2 (6 bases). Germline V lookup: CDR1 SGHRS, CDR2 YFSETQ. Trimming cost V 4 bases and J 4 bases, with 19 bases left between them. The CDR3 spans 16 residues.